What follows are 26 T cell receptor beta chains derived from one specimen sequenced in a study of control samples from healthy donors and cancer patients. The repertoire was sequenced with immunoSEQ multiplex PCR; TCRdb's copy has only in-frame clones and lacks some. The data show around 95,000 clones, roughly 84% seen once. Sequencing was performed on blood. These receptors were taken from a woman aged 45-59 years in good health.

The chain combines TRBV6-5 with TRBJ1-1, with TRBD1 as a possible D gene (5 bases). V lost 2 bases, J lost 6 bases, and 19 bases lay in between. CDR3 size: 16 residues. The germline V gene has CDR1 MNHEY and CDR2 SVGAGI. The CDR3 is CASSYEGRRARAEAFF. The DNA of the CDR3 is TGTGCCAGCAGTTACGAGGGGCGAAGGGCTCGCGCTGAAGCTTTCTTT.

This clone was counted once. In nucleotides, the CDR3 is TGTGCCAGCAGCCCAGGCCCAGGGGAGCTGTTTTTT. As protein: CASSPGPGELFF. The chain links TRBV7-8 to TRBJ2-2; D gene uncertain. CDR1 and CDR2 (germline): SGHVS, FQNEAQ. The ends were cut back, 5 bases at V and 8 bases at J, with 9 bases in the middle. The CDR3 covers 12 residues.

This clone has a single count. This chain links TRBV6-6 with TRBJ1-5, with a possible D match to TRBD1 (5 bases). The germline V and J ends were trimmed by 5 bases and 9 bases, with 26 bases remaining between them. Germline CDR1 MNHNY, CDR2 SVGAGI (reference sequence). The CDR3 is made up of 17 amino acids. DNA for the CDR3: TGTGCCAGCAGTCCCGCGGGGGTTGGGATTGTTGGATGGCCCCAGCATTTT. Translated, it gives CASSPAGVGIVGWPQHF.

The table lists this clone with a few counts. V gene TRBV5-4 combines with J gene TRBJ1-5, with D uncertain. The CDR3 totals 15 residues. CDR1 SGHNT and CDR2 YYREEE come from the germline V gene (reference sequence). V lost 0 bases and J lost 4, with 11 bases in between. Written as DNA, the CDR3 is TGTGCCAGCAGCTTGGGTGGATTCTCGAATCAGCCCCAGCATTTT. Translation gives CASSLGGFSNQPQHF.

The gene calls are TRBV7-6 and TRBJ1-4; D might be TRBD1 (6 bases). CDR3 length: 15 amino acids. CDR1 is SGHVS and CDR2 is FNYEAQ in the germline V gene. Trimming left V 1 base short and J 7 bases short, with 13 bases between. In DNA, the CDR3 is TGTGCCAGCAGCTTAGGTCCAGGGGTGTTTGAAAAACTGTTTTTT. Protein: CASSLGPGVFEKLFF.

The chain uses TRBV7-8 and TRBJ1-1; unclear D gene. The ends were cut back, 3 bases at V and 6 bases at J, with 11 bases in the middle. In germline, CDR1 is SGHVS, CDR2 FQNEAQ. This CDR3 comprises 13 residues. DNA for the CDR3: TGTGCCAGCAGCTTTGACCAGAGGGCTGAAGCTTTCTTT. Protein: CASSFDQRAEAFF.

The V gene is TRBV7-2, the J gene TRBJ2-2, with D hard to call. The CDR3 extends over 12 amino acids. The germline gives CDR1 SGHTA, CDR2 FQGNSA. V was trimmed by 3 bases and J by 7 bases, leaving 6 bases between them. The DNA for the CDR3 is TGTGCCAGCAGCTTCATTGGCGGGGAGCTGTTTTTT. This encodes CASSFIGGELFF.

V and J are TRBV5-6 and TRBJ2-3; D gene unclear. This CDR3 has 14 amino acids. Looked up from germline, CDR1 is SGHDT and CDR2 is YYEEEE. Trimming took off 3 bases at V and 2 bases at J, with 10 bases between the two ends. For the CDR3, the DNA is TGTGCCAGCAGCTCCGGGTCCTCCACAGATACGCAGTATTTT. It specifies CASSSGSSTDTQYF. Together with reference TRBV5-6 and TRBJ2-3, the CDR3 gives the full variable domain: DAGVTQSPTHLIKTRGQQVTLRCSPKSGHDTVSWYQQALGQGPQFIFQYYEEEERQRGNFPDRFSGHQFPNYSSELNVNALLLGDSALYLCASSSGSSTDTQYFGPGTRLTVL.

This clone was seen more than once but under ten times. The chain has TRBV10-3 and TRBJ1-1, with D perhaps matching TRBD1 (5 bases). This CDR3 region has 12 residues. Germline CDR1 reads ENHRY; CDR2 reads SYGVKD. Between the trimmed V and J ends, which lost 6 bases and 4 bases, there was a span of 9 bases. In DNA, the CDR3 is TGTGCCATCAGGGGACTAATCACTGAAGCTTTCTTT. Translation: CAIRGLITEAFF.

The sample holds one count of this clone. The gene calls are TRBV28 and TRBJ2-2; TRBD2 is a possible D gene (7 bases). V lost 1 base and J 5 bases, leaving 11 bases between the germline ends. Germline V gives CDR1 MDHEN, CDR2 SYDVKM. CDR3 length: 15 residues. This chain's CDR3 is CASSLFGGATGELFF. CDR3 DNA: TGTGCCAGCAGTTTATTTGGGGGGGCGACCGGGGAGCTGTTTTTT.

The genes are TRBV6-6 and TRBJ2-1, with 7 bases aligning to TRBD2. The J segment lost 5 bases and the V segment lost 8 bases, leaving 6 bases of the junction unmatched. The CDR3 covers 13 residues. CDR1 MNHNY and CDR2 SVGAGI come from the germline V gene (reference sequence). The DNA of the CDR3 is TGTGCCAGCGTCCTAGCGGACGACAATGAGCAGTTCTTC. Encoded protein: CASVLADDNEQFF.

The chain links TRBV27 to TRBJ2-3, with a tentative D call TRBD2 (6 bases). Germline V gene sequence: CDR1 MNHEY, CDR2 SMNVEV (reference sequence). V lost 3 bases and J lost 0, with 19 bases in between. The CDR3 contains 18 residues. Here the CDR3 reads CASSFRNPASVSTDTQYF. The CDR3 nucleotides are TGTGCCAGCAGTTTTAGGAACCCAGCTAGCGTTAGCACAGATACGCAGTATTTT.

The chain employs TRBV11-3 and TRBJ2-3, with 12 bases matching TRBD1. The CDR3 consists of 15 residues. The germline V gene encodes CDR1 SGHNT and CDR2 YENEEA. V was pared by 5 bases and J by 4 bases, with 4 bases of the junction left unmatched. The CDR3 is CASSRGTGGADTQYF. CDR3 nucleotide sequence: TGTGCCAGCAGCCGGGGGACAGGGGGCGCAGATACGCAGTATTTT.

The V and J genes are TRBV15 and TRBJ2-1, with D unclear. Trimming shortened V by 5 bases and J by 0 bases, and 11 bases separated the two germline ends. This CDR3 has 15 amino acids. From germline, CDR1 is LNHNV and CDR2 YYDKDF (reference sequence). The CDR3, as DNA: TGTGCCACCAGCGACCGGCCGAGCTCCTACAATGAGCAGTTCTTC. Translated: CATSDRPSSYNEQFF.

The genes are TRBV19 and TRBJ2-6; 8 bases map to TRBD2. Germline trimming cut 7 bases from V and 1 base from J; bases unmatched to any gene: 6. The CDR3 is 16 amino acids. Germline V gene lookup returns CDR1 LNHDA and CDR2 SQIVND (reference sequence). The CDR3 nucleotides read TGTGCCAGTACCCCGGGGGGGAGATCTGGGGCCAACGTCCTGACTTTC. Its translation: CASTPGGRSGANVLTF.

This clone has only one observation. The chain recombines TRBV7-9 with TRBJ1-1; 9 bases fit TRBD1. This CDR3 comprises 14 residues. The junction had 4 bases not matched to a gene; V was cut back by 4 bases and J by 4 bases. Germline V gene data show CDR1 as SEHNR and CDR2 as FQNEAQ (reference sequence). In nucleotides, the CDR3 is TGTGCCAGCAGCTGGACAGGGGAGGGCACTGAAGCTTTCTTT. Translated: CASSWTGEGTEAFF. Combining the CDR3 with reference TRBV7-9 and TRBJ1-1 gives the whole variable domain DTGVSQNPRHKITKRGQNVTFRCDPISEHNRLYWYRQTLGQGPEFLTYFQNEAQLEKSRLLSDRFSAERPKGSFSTLEIQRTEQGDSAMYLCASSWTGEGTEAFFGQGTRLTVV.

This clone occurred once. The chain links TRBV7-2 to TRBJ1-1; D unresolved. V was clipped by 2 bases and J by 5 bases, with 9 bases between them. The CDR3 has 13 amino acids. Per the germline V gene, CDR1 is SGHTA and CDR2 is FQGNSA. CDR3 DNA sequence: TGTGCCAGCAGCTTAAGTACACAAACTGAAGCTTTCTTT. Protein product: CASSLSTQTEAFF.

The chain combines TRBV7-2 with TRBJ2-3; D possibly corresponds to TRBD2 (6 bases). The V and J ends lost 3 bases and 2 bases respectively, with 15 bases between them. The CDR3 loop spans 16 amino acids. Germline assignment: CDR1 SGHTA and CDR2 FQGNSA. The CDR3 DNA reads TGTGCCAGCAGCTTTCCCCTTAGCGGATACACAGATACGCAGTATTTT. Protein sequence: CASSFPLSGYTDTQYF.

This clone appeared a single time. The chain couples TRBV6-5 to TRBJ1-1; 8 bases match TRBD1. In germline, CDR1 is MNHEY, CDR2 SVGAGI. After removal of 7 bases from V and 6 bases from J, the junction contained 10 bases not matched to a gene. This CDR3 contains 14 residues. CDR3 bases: TGTGCCAGCACTCGACAGGGGAATTTTCCTGAAGCTTTCTTT. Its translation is CASTRQGNFPEAFF.

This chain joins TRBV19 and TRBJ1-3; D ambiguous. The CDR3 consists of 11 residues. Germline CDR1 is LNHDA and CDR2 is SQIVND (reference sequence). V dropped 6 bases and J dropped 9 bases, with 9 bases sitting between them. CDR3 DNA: TGTGCCAGTAGGGCGGCATTCACCATATATTTT. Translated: CASRAAFTIYF.

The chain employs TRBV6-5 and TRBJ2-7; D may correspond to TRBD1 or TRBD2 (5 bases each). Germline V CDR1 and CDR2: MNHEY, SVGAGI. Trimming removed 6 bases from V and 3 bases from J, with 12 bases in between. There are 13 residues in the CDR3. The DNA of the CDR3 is TGTGCCAGCAGGAGTGTTGGGGGCTACGAGCAGTACTTC. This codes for CASRSVGGYEQYF.

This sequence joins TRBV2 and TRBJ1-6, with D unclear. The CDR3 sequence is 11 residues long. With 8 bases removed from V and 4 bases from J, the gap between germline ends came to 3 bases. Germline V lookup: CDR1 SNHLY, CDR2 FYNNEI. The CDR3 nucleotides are TGTGCCAGCGGATATAATTCACCCCTCCACTTT. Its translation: CASGYNSPLHF.

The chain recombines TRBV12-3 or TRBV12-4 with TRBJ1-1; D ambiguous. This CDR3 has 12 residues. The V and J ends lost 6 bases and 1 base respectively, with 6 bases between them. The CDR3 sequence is CASSGRNTEAFF. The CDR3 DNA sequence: TGTGCCAGCAGCGGCAGGAACACTGAAGCTTTCTTT.

The chain's CDR3 is CAYNWTYSNQPQHF. The DNA of the CDR3 is TGTGCCTACAACTGGACTTATAGCAATCAGCCCCAGCATTTT. The gene calls are TRBV24-1 and TRBJ1-5; D ambiguous. This CDR3 contains 14 residues. From germline, CDR1 is KGHDR and CDR2 SFDVKD. Deletions cut 12 bases from V and 0 bases from J, with 14 bases between.

The CDR3 DNA sequence: TGTGCCAGCAGACCACACGGGGGCTATGGCTACACCTTC. Translating it yields CASRPHGGYGYTF. The chain couples TRBV19 to TRBJ1-2, with TRBD1 as a possible D gene (5 bases). The germline gives CDR1 LNHDA, CDR2 SQIVND (reference sequence). Trimming took 9 bases from V and 4 from J, leaving 15 bases between them. The CDR3 loop spans 13 amino acids.

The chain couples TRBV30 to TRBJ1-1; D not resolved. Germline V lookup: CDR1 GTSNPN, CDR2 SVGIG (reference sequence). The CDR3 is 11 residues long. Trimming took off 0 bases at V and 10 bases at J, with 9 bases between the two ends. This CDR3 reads CAWSVKGGAFF. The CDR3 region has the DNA TGTGCCTGGAGTGTAAAGGGAGGAGCTTTCTTT.